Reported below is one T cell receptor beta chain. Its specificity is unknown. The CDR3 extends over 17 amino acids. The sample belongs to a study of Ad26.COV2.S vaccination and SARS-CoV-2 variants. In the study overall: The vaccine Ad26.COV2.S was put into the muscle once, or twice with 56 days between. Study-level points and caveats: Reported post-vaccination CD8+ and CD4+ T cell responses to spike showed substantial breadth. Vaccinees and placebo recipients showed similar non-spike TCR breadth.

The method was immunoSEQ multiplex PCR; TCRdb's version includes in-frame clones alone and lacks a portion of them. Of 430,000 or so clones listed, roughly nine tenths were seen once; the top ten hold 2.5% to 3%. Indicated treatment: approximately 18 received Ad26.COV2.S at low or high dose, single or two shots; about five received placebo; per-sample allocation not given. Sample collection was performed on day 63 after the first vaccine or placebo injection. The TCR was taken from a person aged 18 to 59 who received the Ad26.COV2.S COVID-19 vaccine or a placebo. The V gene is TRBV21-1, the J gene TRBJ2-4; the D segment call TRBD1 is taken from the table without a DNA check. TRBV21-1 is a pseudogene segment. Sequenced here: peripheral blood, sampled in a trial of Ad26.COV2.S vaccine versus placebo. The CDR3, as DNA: TGTGCCAGCAGCAAAGGGACAGGGGGCTTCCCCAAAAACATTCAGTACTTC. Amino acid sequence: CASSKGTGGFPKNIQYF.